Presented here are 9 T cell receptor beta chains from one specimen sequenced in a study of blood T cell repertoires in COVID-19. The table came from immunoSEQ multiplex PCR; TCRdb's copy has only in-frame clones and leaves some out. The sample has some 180,000 clones, roughly nine tenths seen once; the top ten hold around 20%. Material: peripheral blood. The receptors come from an older man with active or convalescent COVID-19.

The table lists this clone with many counts. V usage is TRBV7-8 and J usage is TRBJ1-2, with a possible D match to TRBD1 (6 bases). The CDR3 runs to 15 residues. The germline V and J ends were trimmed by 5 bases and 2 bases, with 15 bases remaining between them. CDR1 and CDR2 from the germline V gene are SGHVS and FQNEAQ. The CDR3 DNA reads as TGTGCCAGCAGCACAGAGACAGGAACCAACTATGGCTACACCTTC. Protein: CASSTETGTNYGYTF. Using reference TRBV7-8 and TRBJ1-2 for the parts outside the CDR3, the full variable domain is GAGVSQSPRYKVAKRGQDVALRCDPISGHVSLFWYQQALGQGPEFLTYFQNEAQLDKSGLPSDRFFAERPEGSVSTLKIQRTQQEDSAVYLCASSTETGTNYGYTFGSGTRLTVV.

The rearrangement joins TRBV3-1 (or the pseudogene TRBV3-2) to TRBJ2-5; 7 positions agree with TRBD1. In germline, CDR1 is LGHDT, CDR2 YNNKEL (reference sequence). The CDR3 has 15 amino acids. Germline trimming cut 4 bases from V and 3 bases from J; bases unmatched to any gene: 8. The CDR3 region is CASSPYRGGEETQYF. CDR3 nucleotide sequence: TGTGCCAGCAGCCCCTACAGGGGCGGTGAAGAGACCCAGTACTTC.

This chain joins TRBV5-5 and TRBJ2-7, with D possibly TRBD1 on 6 matching bases. Trimming took 4 bases from V and 0 from J, leaving 14 bases between them. This CDR3 is 15 amino acids long. Germline CDR1 reads SGHKS; CDR2 reads YYEKEE (reference sequence). The CDR3 sequence: CASSNPRGPSYEQYF. The CDR3 DNA reads TGTGCCAGCAGCAACCCCAGGGGACCCTCCTACGAGCAGTACTTC.

CDR3 region: CASSLRYEQYF. The CDR3 DNA sequence: TGTGCCAGCAGTCTGCGGTACGAGCAGTACTTC. The chain joins TRBV6-6 to TRBJ2-7; D is undetermined. The V and J ends lost 5 bases and 4 bases respectively, with 6 bases between them. Germline V gene lookup returns CDR1 MNHNY and CDR2 SVGAGI (reference sequence). CDR3 size: 11 residues.

The rearrangement joins TRBV30 to TRBJ1-4; 7 positions agree with TRBD1. The germline gives CDR1 GTSNPN, CDR2 SVGIG (reference sequence). V shed 7 bases and J 4 bases; nucleotides not matched to a gene: 3. The CDR3 contains 12 residues. This chain's CDR3 is CASGQNNEKLFF. The DNA of the CDR3 is TGTGCCTCGGGACAGAATAATGAAAAACTGTTTTTT.

V usage is TRBV18 and J usage is TRBJ1-1, with D perhaps matching TRBD1 (5 bases). Trimming took off 3 bases at V and 1 base at J, with 12 bases between the two ends. The V gene's germline CDR1 is KGHSH and CDR2 LQKENI. This CDR3 has 15 residues. The DNA of the CDR3 is TGTGCCAGCTCACCCCTCGGACAAACGAACACTGAAGCTTTCTTT. It specifies CASSPLGQTNTEAFF.

The rearrangement uses TRBV7-2 and TRBJ1-5, with unresolved D. This CDR3 is built from 14 residues. Germline V gives CDR1 SGHTA, CDR2 FQGNSA. With 1 base removed from V and 6 bases from J, the gap between germline ends came to 10 bases. CDR3 bases: TGTGCCAGCAGCTTAGGAGGGTTCGGTCAGCCCCAGCATTTT. This codes for CASSLGGFGQPQHF. Full variable domain (remainder filled in from reference TRBV7-2 and TRBJ1-5): GAGVSQSPSNKVTEKGKDVELRCDPISGHTALYWYRQSLGQGLEFLIYFQGNSAPDKSGLPSDRFSAERTGGSVSTLTIQRTQQEDSAVYLCASSLGGFGQPQHFGDGTRLSIL.

V gene TRBV11-2 combines with J gene TRBJ2-2, with no clear D. Per germline, CDR1 SGHAT and CDR2 FQNNGV. Trimming shortened V by 1 base and J by 7 bases, and 13 bases separated the two germline ends. The CDR3 runs to 15 residues. CDR3 in DNA: TGTGCCAGCAGCTTAGTGATGTGGCGGAGCGGGGAGCTGTTTTTT. Translation: CASSLVMWRSGELFF.

This chain uses TRBV7-2 with TRBJ2-2; no reliable D call. CDR1 and CDR2 from the germline V gene are SGHTA and FQGNSA. The CDR3 sequence is 16 residues long. Trimming shortened V by 1 base and J by 0 bases, and 9 bases separated the two germline ends. CDR3 amino acids: CASSLVGSPNTGELFF. The CDR3 nucleotides read TGTGCCAGCAGCTTAGTGGGCAGTCCGAACACCGGGGAGCTGTTTTTT.